These 20 T cell receptor beta chains were all obtained from the same sample, sequenced in a study of monozygotic twins with inflammatory bowel disease. TCRdb reprocessed the 5' RACE reads and stores each CDR3 protein as one record, lacking DNA. The sample features more than 85,000 distinct CDR3 sequences, with 9.5% to 15% in its top ten. The sample was blood. All receptors come from a human donor with ulcerative colitis or Crohn's disease, or a healthy co-twin of an affected twin (not recorded which).

This sequence joins TRBV20-1 and TRBJ1-2; TCRdb reports TRBD1, a call that lacks DNA to check it against. The length of the CDR3 is 13 residues. Per the germline V gene, CDR1 is DFQATT and CDR2 is SNEGSKA (reference sequence). The CDR3 region is CSARGTGAGGYTF.

The genes are TRBV7-3 and TRBJ2-3. CDR1 is SGHTA and CDR2 is FQGTGA in the germline V gene. This CDR3 is 13 amino acids long. The chain's CDR3 is CASSKDLTDTQYF.

The CDR3 sequence: CASSQDSWREIDTQYF. The chain has TRBV4-3 and TRBJ2-3; without DNA, the TCRdb call of TRBD2 cannot be checked. CDR1 is LGHNA and CDR2 is YSLEER in the germline V gene. CDR3 length: 16 residues.

This chain connects TRBV5-1 to TRBJ1-5; absent DNA, TCRdb's TRBD1 call cannot be checked. CDR3 size: 16 residues. In germline, CDR1 is SGHRS, CDR2 YFSETQ. CDR3 loop: CASSLGGAGPNQPQHF.

The chain recombines TRBV12-3 or TRBV12-4 with TRBJ2-7; the TCRdb call, TRBD1, lacks DNA for checking. The CDR3 consists of 13 residues. The CDR3 region is CASSLWGADEQYF.

The CDR3 region is CASSFGAQGLIYGYTF. The V gene is TRBV5-1, the J gene TRBJ1-2; TCRdb outputs TRBD1, but without DNA this stays unchecked. Looked up from germline, CDR1 is SGHRS and CDR2 is YFSETQ. The CDR3 loop spans 16 amino acids.

The chain uses TRBV6-1 and TRBJ1-4. The CDR3 covers 14 residues. Germline V gene lookup returns CDR1 MNHNS and CDR2 SASEGT. CDR3 in amino acids: CASSESGADEKLFF.

V gene TRBV7-8 combines with J gene TRBJ2-5; TCRdb names TRBD2, which stays unverified in the absence of DNA. CDR1 and CDR2 (germline): SGHVS, FQNEAQ. CDR3 length equals 15 residues. The CDR3 protein is CASSRLGQGLKTQYF.

V gene TRBV7-2 combines with J gene TRBJ2-1; TCRdb reports TRBD1, a call that lacks DNA to check it against. CDR1 is SGHTA and CDR2 is FQGNSA in the germline V gene. The CDR3 is made up of 15 amino acids. The CDR3 is CASSLGLGGYNEQFF. Full variable domain (missing parts from reference TRBV7-2 and TRBJ2-1): GAGVSQSPSNKVTEKGKDVELRCDPISGHTALYWYRQSLGQGLEFLIYFQGNSAPDKSGLPSDRFSAERTGGSVSTLTIQRTQQEDSAVYLCASSLGLGGYNEQFFGPGTRLTVL.

V gene TRBV20-1 combines with J gene TRBJ2-1; the D call of TRBD2 rests on TCRdb alone, since no DNA is present to check it. CDR1 is DFQATT, CDR2 SNEGSKA, per germline (reference sequence). The CDR3 contains 12 residues. The CDR3 is CSAPTRSNEQFF.

The CDR3 sequence is CASSLHAGAPYNEQFF. The chain carries TRBV7-9 and TRBJ2-1; TCRdb picks TRBD1, but there is no DNA to check that call. CDR1 and CDR2 from the germline V gene are SEHNR and FQNEAQ (reference sequence). CDR3 length equals 16 residues.

This chain links TRBV11-2 with TRBJ2-2; the D call of TRBD2 rests on TCRdb alone, since no DNA is present to check it. This CDR3 has 16 residues. Germline V CDR1 and CDR2: SGHAT, FQNNGV. CDR3 region: CASSLWGLQNTGELFF.

This chain links TRBV6-2 or TRBV6-3 with TRBJ1-1. The CDR3 runs to 16 residues. CDR1 and CDR2 (germline): MNHEY, SVGEGT. The CDR3 loop is CASSYSWTRMNTEAFF.

This chain connects TRBV12-3 or TRBV12-4 to TRBJ2-7; absent DNA, TCRdb's TRBD1 call cannot be checked. The CDR3 extends over 14 amino acids. Here the CDR3 reads CASSFRRGNYEQYF.

The V call is TRBV20-1, the J call TRBJ2-1; checking the TCRdb D call of TRBD1 is not possible without DNA. Per the germline V gene, CDR1 is DFQATT and CDR2 is SNEGSKA (reference sequence). The CDR3 runs to 12 residues. The CDR3 here is CSASWGQSEQFF.

The rearrangement joins TRBV7-9 to TRBJ2-3; TCRdb reports TRBD2, a call that lacks DNA to check it against. CDR3 size: 15 residues. Germline-derived CDR1 and CDR2 are SEHNR and FQNEAQ (reference sequence). CDR3 in amino acids: CASSLSEREVPEQYF.

The V gene is TRBV5-5, the J gene TRBJ2-7. Germline-derived CDR1 and CDR2 are SGHKS and YYEKEE (reference sequence). The CDR3 covers 14 residues. CDR3 in amino acids: CASSFTGSSYEQYF.

The J gene is TRBJ2-4, the V gene TRBV25-1; TCRdb proposes TRBD1, but this gene call is untestable without DNA. This CDR3 is built from 12 residues. Germline V CDR1 and CDR2: MGHDK, SYGVNS. The CDR3 loop reads CASSGGGGIQYF.

The chain carries TRBV28 and TRBJ2-2; TCRdb's D gene call, TRBD2, goes unchecked for lack of DNA. The V gene's germline CDR1 is MDHEN and CDR2 SYDVKM. CDR3 length: 18 residues. The CDR3 sequence: CASSFMGLAGETTRELFF.

This chain uses TRBV7-2 with TRBJ1-1; the D call from TCRdb, TRBD1, cannot be confirmed without DNA. Germline values: CDR1 SGHTA, CDR2 FQGNSA. The CDR3 has 14 residues. CDR3 loop: CASSFTPGTTEAFF.